Presented here are 18 T cell receptor beta chains from one specimen sequenced in a study of spatial heterogeneity in lung cancer. TCRdb re-called the 5' RACE reads through MiXCR, storing one row per CDR3 protein. This repertoire shows about 36,000 distinct CDR3 sequences, 4% to 6% found once; its top ten account for 29%. Time point defined: sample taken at primary tumor resection. Unsorted samples of tumor, nontumor lung or frozen PBMC had their whole RNA sequenced. The source material was PBMCs, sampled at surgery. These receptors came from a female donor with early-stage non-small cell lung cancer.

This clonotype showed up many times. J is TRBJ2-7 and V is TRBV28; perhaps D is TRBD1 or TRBD2 (5 bases each). This CDR3 contains 15 residues. The germline V and J ends were trimmed by 1 base and 0 bases, with 10 bases remaining between them. CDR1 is MDHEN, CDR2 SYDVKM, per germline. CDR3 amino acids: CASSLYGTSSYEQYF. CDR3 coding DNA: TGTGCCAGCAGTTTATACGGGACGAGCTCCTACGAGCAGTACTTC. Drawing the rest from reference TRBV28 and TRBJ2-7, the complete variable domain is DVKVTQSSRYLVKRTGEKVFLECVQDMDHENMFWYRQDPGLGLRLIYFSYDVKMKEKGDIPEGYSVSREKKERFSLILESASTNQTSMYLCASSLYGTSSYEQYFGPGTRLTVT.

This clonotype was seen a few times. The chain carries TRBV2 and TRBJ2-1, with 8 bases aligning to TRBD2. CDR1 is SNHLY and CDR2 is FYNNEI in the germline V gene. CDR3 length: 12 residues. V was clipped by 5 bases and J by 10 bases; unmatched bases: 4. In DNA, the CDR3 is TGTGCCAGCAGTCAAATAGCGGGGGAGCAGTTCTTC. It encodes CASSQIAGEQFF. Filled out from reference TRBV2 and TRBJ2-1, the complete variable domain reads EPEVTQTPSHQVTQMGQEVILRCVPISNHLYFYWYRQILGQKVEFLVSFYNNEISEKSEIFDDQFSVERPDGSNFTLKIRSTKLEDSAMYFCASSQIAGEQFFGPGTRLTVL.

The chain carries TRBV30 and TRBJ1-4; 7 positions agree with TRBD1. The V and J ends lost 0 bases and 7 bases, in that order; junction bases with no gene match: 8. The CDR3 length is 15 residues. Germline V gene data show CDR1 as GTSNPN and CDR2 as SVGIG (reference sequence). DNA of the CDR3: TGTGCCTGGAGTGTAGTTGTGTCAGGGGGTGAAAAACTGTTTTTT. Protein product: CAWSVVVSGGEKLFF.

In this sample, this clonotype turned up many times. The genes are TRBV20-1 and TRBJ1-1; no clear D. The CDR3 is 12 residues long. Germline V gene data show CDR1 as DFQATT and CDR2 as SNEGSKA (reference sequence). V was pared by 1 base and J by 7 bases, with 10 bases between. CDR3 in DNA: TGCAGTGCTAGAGCGATGGACGGTGAAGCTTTCTTT. Protein product: CSARAMDGEAFF.

This clonotype has ten or more counts. The chain recombines TRBV2 with TRBJ2-3, with a tentative D call TRBD2 (5 bases). V lost 4 bases, J lost 6 bases, and 14 bases lay in between. Germline lookup yields CDR1 SNHLY and CDR2 FYNNEI. The CDR3 extends over 14 amino acids. CDR3: CASSGSVGGDTQYF. DNA for the CDR3: TGTGCCAGCAGTGGGTCGGTCGGAGGCGATACGCAGTATTTT.

This clonotype was seen ten or more times. V gene TRBV5-6 combines with J gene TRBJ1-1; a possible D gene is TRBD1 (5 bases). The CDR3 extends over 13 amino acids. The V gene's germline CDR1 is SGHDT and CDR2 YYEEEE. Trimming took off 5 bases at V and 1 base at J, with 9 bases between the two ends. The CDR3 protein is CASRSDRNTEAFF. The CDR3 nucleotides are TGTGCCAGCAGGAGTGACAGGAACACTGAAGCTTTCTTT.

This clonotype occurred many times. CDR3 DNA sequence: TGTGCCAGCAGTACCCGGACAGGGGGCACAGATACGCAGTATTTT. This sequence encodes CASSTRTGGTDTQYF. The V and J genes are TRBV2 and TRBJ2-3; 9 bases are a match to TRBD1. The V gene end was trimmed by 5 bases and the J gene end by 1 base; junction bases not matched to a gene: 4. CDR3 length: 15 amino acids. Germline V gene data show CDR1 as SNHLY and CDR2 as FYNNEI.

This clonotype was observed a few times. The chain uses TRBV20-1 and TRBJ1-2; the match to TRBD1 covers 7 bases. With V trimmed by 2 bases and J by 7 bases, 4 bases remained unmatched. CDR3 length equals 12 residues. Per the germline V gene, CDR1 is DFQATT and CDR2 is SNEGSKA (reference sequence). In DNA form, the CDR3 reads TGCAGTGCTAGAAAGGGGGCGCTTGGCTACACCTTC. This encodes CSARKGALGYTF.

The sample holds many counts of this clonotype. V usage is TRBV12-3 or TRBV12-4 and J usage is TRBJ1-1; 10 bases are shared with TRBD1. The length of the CDR3 is 16 residues. V lost 3 bases to trimming and J lost 2 bases; unmatched junction nucleotides: 6. CDR3 nucleotides: TGTGCCAGCAGTTTGGGGACAGGGGCCATCAACACTGAAGCTTTCTTT. As protein: CASSLGTGAINTEAFF.

Many counts were recorded for this clonotype. A much larger clone differs from this one at a single base, so this may be a read error. The V call is TRBV9, the J call TRBJ2-2; maybe TRBD2 (5 bases). Germline CDR1 SGDLS, CDR2 YYNGEE. The length of the CDR3 is 16 residues. CDR3: CASSTRPWASIGEPFF. The CDR3, as DNA: TGTGCCAGCAGCACCCGACCCTGGGCAAGCATCGGGGAGCCGTTTTTT. Based on the CDR3 plus reference TRBV9 and TRBJ2-2, the full variable domain is DSGVTQTPKHLITATGQRVTLRCSPRSGDLSVYWYQQSLDQGLQFLIQYYNGEERAKGNILERFSAQQFPDLHSELNLSSLELGDSALYFCASSTRPWASIGEPFFGEGSRLTVL.

This clonotype was counted ten times or more. V is TRBV12-3 or TRBV12-4 and J is TRBJ2-7, with D hard to call. This CDR3 has 13 residues. Between the trimmed V and J ends, which lost 3 bases and 3 bases, there was a span of 9 bases. The CDR3 DNA reads TGTGCCAGCAGTTTTTTGCCATTCTACGAGCAGTACTTC. Translated: CASSFLPFYEQYF.

In this sample, this clonotype turned up a few times. The chain carries TRBV6-6 and TRBJ2-7, with TRBD2 matching over 9 bases. V trimming: 6 bases; J trimming: 4 bases; junction bases outside the gene matches: 10. From germline, CDR1 is MNHNY and CDR2 SVGAGI (reference sequence). The CDR3 is 15 amino acids. The CDR3 bases are TGTGCCAGCAGACCTCTGACTAGCGGAACTTACGAGCAGTACTTC. Its protein product is CASRPLTSGTYEQYF.

This clonotype was found once. The chain uses TRBV7-9 and TRBJ1-2, with unresolved D. Per germline, CDR1 SEHNR and CDR2 FQNEAQ (reference sequence). This CDR3 has 14 amino acids. Trimming stripped 5 bases from V and 5 bases from J, with 15 bases between. The CDR3 protein is CASSPTRVGYGYTF. DNA for the CDR3: TGTGCCAGCAGCCCAACTAGGGTAGGGTATGGCTACACCTTC.

This clonotype was counted a few times. The chain is built from TRBV7-9 and TRBJ2-7, with 7 positions matching TRBD2. Germline V gene data show CDR1 as SEHNR and CDR2 as FQNEAQ (reference sequence). This CDR3 spans 13 amino acids. V lost 8 bases, J lost 1 base, and 5 bases stayed unmatched. The CDR3 loop reads CASLGGPSYEQYF. The CDR3 region has the DNA TGTGCCAGCCTGGGAGGGCCATCCTACGAGCAGTACTTC.

This clonotype was seen at least ten times. The V gene is TRBV2, the J gene TRBJ2-7; D gene unclear. Germline V gene data show CDR1 as SNHLY and CDR2 as FYNNEI. The length of the CDR3 is 12 residues. The V gene lost 6 bases and the J gene lost 5 bases, with 11 bases spanning the gap. The CDR3: CASSPTGHEQYF. The CDR3 DNA reads TGTGCCAGCAGCCCCACGGGTCACGAGCAGTACTTC.

This clonotype was detected many times. The rearrangement links TRBV7-8 to TRBJ2-5; D is ambiguous. CDR1 and CDR2 (germline): SGHVS, FQNEAQ. Trimming cost V 1 base and J 7 bases, with 4 bases left between them. The CDR3 has 11 amino acids. CDR3 sequence (DNA): TGTGCCAGCAGCTTAGTTGGGACCCAGTACTTC. Translating it yields CASSLVGTQYF.

This clonotype showed up many times. This chain joins TRBV27 and TRBJ1-2; 11 bases match TRBD1. Germline V lookup: CDR1 MNHEY, CDR2 SMNVEV (reference sequence). V gave up 8 bases and J gave up 8 bases; unmatched junction bases: 1. CDR3 length: 11 residues. The CDR3 here is CASGTGGGYTF. The CDR3 coding sequence is TGTGCCAGCGGGACAGGGGGGGGCTACACCTTC.

This clonotype was picked up many times. The rearrangement joins TRBV6-2 or TRBV6-3 to TRBJ1-1; D remains unclear. Germline CDR1 reads MNHEY; CDR2 reads SVGEGT. The V and J ends lost 5 bases and 5 bases respectively, with 9 bases between them. The CDR3 is 12 amino acids. CDR3 protein: CASSLRRTEAFF. For the CDR3, the DNA is TGTGCCAGCAGTCTAAGGAGGACTGAAGCTTTCTTT.